The clone carrying this T cell receptor (beta chain) was observed a few times. Antigen unknown. The sample comes from a study of cytomegalovirus exposure and HLA in healthy donors. 13 Jbeta primers and 60 Vbeta primers were used for the PCR. Libraries were prepared by immunoSEQ multiplex PCR; TCRdb keeps only in-frame clonotypes and omits some of them. The sample shows nearly 110,000 clones, over 75% of them seen only once. Whole-study results and caveats: In a later analysis, TCR beta V- and J-gene trimming showed a link to a missense DCLRE1C variant. Earlier findings revealed that most TCR beta V segments proved productive either about 90% or about 30% of the time. It was likely that a cluster of highly shared sequence variants was a sequencing artifact. Some V segments, including TRBV6-2 and TRBV6-3, were excluded as indistinguishable.

Germline loops: CDR1 MNHNS, CDR2 SASEGT. V was pared by 6 bases and J by 3 bases, with 11 bases between. The CDR3 totals 13 residues. The source material was PBMCs. The TCR sequence derives from a man aged 25 to 45 in good health and CMV-seronegative. The gene calls are TRBV6-1 and TRBJ1-1, with unresolved D. The CDR3: CASSPGGYTEAFF. The CDR3 DNA reads as TGTGCCAGCAGCCCGGGAGGGTACACTGAAGCTTTCTTT.